The subject of this entry is one T cell receptor beta chain. The antigen remains undetermined. The sample belongs to a study of T cell repertoires in cytomegalovirus infection. Study-wide results and limits: Ex vivo, HLA-C-restricted CMV-specific TCR beta clonotypes prevailed over the rest of the response.

Germline trimming cut 2 bases from V and 1 base from J; bases unmatched to any gene: 17. The CDR3 totals 21 residues. Germline V gives CDR1 KGHDR, CDR2 SFDVKD. TCRdb called the reads again in MiXCR, with one record for every CDR3 protein. The repertoire holds 900,000 to 950,000 distinct CDR3 sequences, with roughly 31% as singletons. The chain couples TRBV24-1 to TRBJ1-5, with 9 bases aligning to TRBD1. The sequence was obtained from a human donor in good health (CMV status not recorded). Some clones in this sample may be carry-over from other donors' samples. The source material was cultured CD8+ T cells from PBMCs, sampled from culture after CMV antigen stimulation. The CDR3 here is CATSDSTRDRVGVWSNQPQHF. For the CDR3, the DNA is TGTGCCACCAGTGATTCCACTAGGGACAGGGTCGGGGTATGGAGCAATCAGCCCCAGCATTTT.